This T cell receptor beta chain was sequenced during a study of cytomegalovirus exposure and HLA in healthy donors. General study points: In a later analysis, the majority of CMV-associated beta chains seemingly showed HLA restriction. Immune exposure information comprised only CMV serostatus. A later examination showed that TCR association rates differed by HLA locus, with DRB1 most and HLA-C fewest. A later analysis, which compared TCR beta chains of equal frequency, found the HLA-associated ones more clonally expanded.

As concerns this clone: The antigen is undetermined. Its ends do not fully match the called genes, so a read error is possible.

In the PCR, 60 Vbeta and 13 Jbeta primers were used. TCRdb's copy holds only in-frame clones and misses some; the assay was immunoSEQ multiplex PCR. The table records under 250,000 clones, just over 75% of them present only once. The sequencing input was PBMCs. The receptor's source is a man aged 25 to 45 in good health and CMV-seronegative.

The CDR3 DNA reads as TGCACCAGCAGCCAAGATATCGTAACTAGCCGAGGGGATACGCAGTATTTT. Its protein is CTSSQDIVTSRGDTQYF. The chain links TRBV4-1 to TRBJ2-3, with D possibly TRBD2 on 6 matching bases. This CDR3 comprises 17 residues. CDR1 and CDR2 (germline): MGHRA, YSYEKL.